This T cell receptor beta chain is drawn from a study of blood T cell repertoires in COVID-19. At the level of the study: Italy, Spain and the United States were the sources of the convalescent and acute COVID-19 samples. PBMCs, B-cell-depleted T cells, or T cells were the source of the cDNA or gDNA that made up the material.

Original analysis: The assay estimated nucleated cells by amplifying reference gene primers. The repertoire was sequenced with immunoSEQ multiplex PCR; TCRdb's copy has only in-frame clones and lacks some. V and J calls and clone size follow that table, whereas D and trimming were derived from the DNA. Of around 220,000 clones listed, about nine tenths were seen once; the top ten hold 3.5% to 5%. This CDR3 comprises 14 residues. V was clipped by 6 bases and J by 7 bases; unmatched bases: 6. From germline, CDR1 is SGHTA and CDR2 FQGNSA. The chain recombines TRBV7-2 with TRBJ2-1; 10 positions agree with TRBD1. This TCR was sampled from a man aged 45-65 years with acute or convalescent COVID-19. Sequencing was carried out using peripheral blood. DNA for the CDR3: TGTGCCAGCAGTTTTGGACAGGGGGGTAATGAGCAGTTCTTC. It codes for CASSFGQGGNEQFF.